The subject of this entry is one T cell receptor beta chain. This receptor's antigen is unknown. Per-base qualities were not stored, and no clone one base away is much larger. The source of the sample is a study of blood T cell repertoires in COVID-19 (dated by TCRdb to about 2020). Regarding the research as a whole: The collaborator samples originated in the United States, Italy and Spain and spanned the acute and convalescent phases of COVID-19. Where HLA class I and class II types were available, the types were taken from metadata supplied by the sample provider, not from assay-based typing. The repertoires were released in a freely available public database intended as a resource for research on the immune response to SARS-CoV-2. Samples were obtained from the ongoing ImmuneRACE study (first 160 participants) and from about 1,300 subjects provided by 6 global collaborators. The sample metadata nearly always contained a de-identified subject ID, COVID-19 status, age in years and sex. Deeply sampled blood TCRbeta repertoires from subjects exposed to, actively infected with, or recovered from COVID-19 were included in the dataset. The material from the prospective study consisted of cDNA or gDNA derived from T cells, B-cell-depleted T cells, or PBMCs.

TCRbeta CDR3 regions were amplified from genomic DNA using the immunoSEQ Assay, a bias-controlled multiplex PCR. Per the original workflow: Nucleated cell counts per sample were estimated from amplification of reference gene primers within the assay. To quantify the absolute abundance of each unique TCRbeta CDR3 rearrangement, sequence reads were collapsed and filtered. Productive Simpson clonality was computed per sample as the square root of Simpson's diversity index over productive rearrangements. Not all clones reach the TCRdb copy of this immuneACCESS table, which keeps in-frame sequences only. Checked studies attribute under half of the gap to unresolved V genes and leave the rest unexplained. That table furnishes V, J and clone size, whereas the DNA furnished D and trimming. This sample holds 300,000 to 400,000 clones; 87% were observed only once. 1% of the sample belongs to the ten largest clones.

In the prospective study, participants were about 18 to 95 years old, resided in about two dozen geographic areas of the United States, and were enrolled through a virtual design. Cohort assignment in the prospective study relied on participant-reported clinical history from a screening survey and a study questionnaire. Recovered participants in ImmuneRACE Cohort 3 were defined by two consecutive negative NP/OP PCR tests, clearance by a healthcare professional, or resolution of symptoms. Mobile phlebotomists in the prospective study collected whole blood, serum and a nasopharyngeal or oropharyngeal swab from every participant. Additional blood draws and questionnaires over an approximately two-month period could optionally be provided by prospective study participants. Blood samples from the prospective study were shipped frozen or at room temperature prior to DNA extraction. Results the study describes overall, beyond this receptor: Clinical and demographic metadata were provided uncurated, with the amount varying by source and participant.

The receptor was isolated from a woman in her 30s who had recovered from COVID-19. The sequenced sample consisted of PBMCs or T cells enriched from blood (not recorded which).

The CDR3 loop reads CASSTGARAGELFF. The DNA sequence is given as TGTGCCAGTAGTACAGGGGCGCGGGCCGGGGAGCTGTTTTTT. The chain couples TRBV19 to TRBJ2-2; the D gene is perhaps TRBD1, on 6 matching bases. For CDR1 and CDR2, the germline V gene (reference sequence) lists LNHDA and SQIVND. V gives up 4 bases and J gives up 6 bases, and the segment between their germline ends measures 12 bases. The CDR3 runs 14 residues from the cysteine to the phenylalanine. Just the 42-base CDR3 DNA is kept, in frame starting at base 1.